The 28 T cell receptor beta chains given below trace back to one sample, sequenced in a study of T-cell memory formation after mild COVID-19 (dated by TCRdb to 2020 to 2022). Libraries were made using 5' RACE. Sequencing used an Illumina NovaSeq 6000. TCRdb trimmed public reads at Q25 via fastp, called clones via MiXCR and kept in-frame beta chains. Under each unique CDR3 protein, matching rows form one entry showing the most common genes and DNA. The sample table records a few hundred thousand distinct CDR3 sequences; 24% of these occur just once. The top ten clones comprise around 9% of the sample. The sequencing sample was made of PBMCs or a T cell subset sorted from them (not recorded which). These receptors originate from an adult woman who had mild COVID-19 (a few samples of this study predate the infection). The sample titles of this study are shuffled in the database, so cell type and time point are left out; the donor was told from shared clones.

The table lists this clonotype with a few counts. The chain links TRBV5-1 to TRBJ2-7, with D perhaps TRBD1 (6 bases). The V and J ends lost 4 bases and 6 bases respectively, with 14 bases between them. Germline V gene data show CDR1 as SGHRS and CDR2 as YFSETQ. CDR3 length: 13 amino acids. DNA of the CDR3: TGCGCCAGCAGCCTGATAGGACAGCGCGAGCAGTACTTC. It codes for CASSLIGQREQYF.

The chain recombines TRBV7-8 with TRBJ1-5; tentative D call: TRBD1 (6 bases). The CDR3 runs 17 residues. Trimming cost V 3 bases and J 3 bases, with 18 bases left between them. Germline lookup yields CDR1 SGHVS and CDR2 FQNEAQ. CDR3 loop: CASSLAQGRGSNQPQHF. The CDR3 DNA is TGTGCCAGCAGCTTGGCCCAGGGGAGGGGCTCCAATCAGCCCCAGCATTTT.

The chain joins TRBV15 to TRBJ2-1; possibly TRBD1 for D (5 bases). The V and J ends lost 1 base and 1 base respectively, with 8 bases between them. The germline gives CDR1 LNHNV, CDR2 YYDKDF (reference sequence). This CDR3 spans 15 amino acids. In DNA form, the CDR3 reads TGTGCCACCAGCAGAGTCGCAGGGTCCTACAATGAGCAGTTCTTC. Translated, it gives CATSRVAGSYNEQFF.

This clonotype was observed once. The J gene is TRBJ2-3, the V gene TRBV2; TRBD2 matches 13 bases. Germline CDR1 is SNHLY and CDR2 is FYNNEI. V dropped 8 bases and J dropped 1; count of bases not matched to a gene: 3. CDR3 size: 15 residues. CDR3 nucleotide sequence: TGTGCCAGCCGACTAGCGGGGGGACGCACAGATACGCAGTATTTT. As protein: CASRLAGGRTDTQYF.

The genes are TRBV6-2 or TRBV6-3 and TRBJ2-1; D remains ambiguous. The germline gives CDR1 MNHEY, CDR2 SVGEGT. The V gene lost 6 bases and the J gene lost 0 bases, with 9 bases spanning the gap. The CDR3 extends over 14 amino acids. CDR3 bases: TGTGCCAGCAGCCCTCCCAGCTCCTACAATGAGCAGTTCTTC. Amino acids: CASSPPSSYNEQFF.

This clonotype was seen a few times. The V call is TRBV20-1, the J call TRBJ2-1; 9 nucleotides align to TRBD2. Germline values: CDR1 DFQATT, CDR2 SNEGSKA (reference sequence). The CDR3 covers 15 residues. The V and J ends lost 1 base and 2 bases, in that order; junction bases with no gene match: 3. CDR3 loop: CSARASGRPYNEQFF. The CDR3 nucleotides read TGCAGTGCTAGAGCGAGCGGGAGGCCCTACAATGAGCAGTTCTTC.

The chain recombines TRBV4-1 with TRBJ2-7, with 8 bases identical to TRBD1. Germline assignment: CDR1 MGHRA and CDR2 YSYEKL. V lost 4 bases, J lost 2 bases, and 7 bases stayed unmatched. The CDR3 contains 15 residues. The CDR3 nucleotides read TGCGCCAGCAGCCTAAGTGGACAGGGCCCCTACGAGCAGTACTTC. It translates to CASSLSGQGPYEQYF.

This clonotype was seen a single time. V gene TRBV16 combines with J gene TRBJ1-2; D gene uncertain. V lost 1 base, J lost 4 bases, and 19 bases lay in between. Germline V gene lookup returns CDR1 KGHSY and CDR2 FQNENV. This CDR3 comprises 17 residues. DNA of the CDR3: TGTGCCAGCAGCCAATACGATGAACAGCCTCTGGGCTATGGCTACACCTTC. Translating gives CASSQYDEQPLGYGYTF.

CDR3 in DNA: TGTGCCTGGAGAGACGACAGGGATGCCGGGGAGCTGTTTTTT. Translation gives CAWRDDRDAGELFF. The genes are TRBV30 and TRBJ2-2; 7 nucleotides align to TRBD1. Losses at the gene ends were 3 bases for V and 6 bases for J; bases not matched to a gene: 7. There are 14 residues in the CDR3. Germline V gene lookup returns CDR1 GTSNPN and CDR2 SVGIG (reference sequence).

This clonotype has at least ten counts. The chain links TRBV6-5 to TRBJ2-1; D is perhaps TRBD2 (6 bases). From germline, CDR1 is MNHEY and CDR2 SVGAGI. Trimming took off 4 bases at V and 4 bases at J, with 17 bases between the two ends. The CDR3 is 16 amino acids. CDR3 nucleotides: TGTGCCAGCAGTTCCCTGGGAGGAGGCTTTTACAATGAGCAGTTCTTC. Translating it yields CASSSLGGGFYNEQFF.

The V call is TRBV20-1, the J call TRBJ2-7; D gene uncertain. V was trimmed by 1 base and J by 0 bases, leaving 7 bases between them. The CDR3 runs 13 residues. Germline loops: CDR1 DFQATT, CDR2 SNEGSKA (reference sequence). CDR3: CSARVQDSYEQYF. Here the CDR3 DNA reads TGCAGTGCTAGAGTCCAGGACTCCTACGAGCAGTACTTC.

This clonotype occurred a few times. The chain links TRBV27 to TRBJ2-3; 8 nucleotides agree with TRBD2. The V gene end was trimmed by 9 bases and the J gene end by 6 bases; junction bases not matched to a gene: 14. The germline V gene has CDR1 MNHEY and CDR2 SMNVEV (reference sequence). This CDR3 is built from 15 residues. The CDR3: CASLSGGLDSDTQYF. CDR3 in DNA: TGTGCCAGTCTAAGCGGGGGCCTTGACTCGGATACGCAGTATTTT.

This clonotype was counted only a few times. The J gene is TRBJ1-2, the V gene TRBV25-1; TRBD1 is a possible D gene (6 bases). V lost 3 bases and J 8 bases, leaving 13 bases between the germline ends. The CDR3 has 13 amino acids. Per the germline V gene, CDR1 is MGHDK and CDR2 is SYGVNS. CDR3 bases: TGTGCCAGCAGTGACGCAGGGGCGCGGGGCTACACCTTC. This translates into CASSDAGARGYTF.

J is TRBJ2-1 and V is TRBV7-3, with D perhaps TRBD2 (6 bases). Trimming pared 5 bases from V and 3 bases from J, leaving 11 bases between. Germline V gene data show CDR1 as SGHTA and CDR2 as FQGTGA. The CDR3 sequence is 14 residues long. In DNA, the CDR3 is TGTGCCAGCAGCCCTAGCGCTTACTACAATGAGCAGTTCTTC. This codes for CASSPSAYYNEQFF.

The CDR3 region is CASSLGRGGRTEAFF. The CDR3 DNA follows: TGTGCCAGCAGCTTAGGCCGAGGGGGGAGGACTGAAGCTTTCTTT. The V and J genes are TRBV13 and TRBJ1-1; D might be TRBD1 (6 bases). Looked up from germline, CDR1 is PRHDT and CDR2 is FYEKMQ (reference sequence). V lost 0 bases, J lost 5 bases, and 13 bases lay in between. This CDR3 spans 15 amino acids.

The rearrangement uses TRBV5-1 and TRBJ1-1; 9 nucleotides match TRBD1. J was trimmed by 10 bases and V by 4 bases; bases with no gene match: 17. Germline CDR1 and CDR2: SGHRS and YFSETQ. This CDR3 has 16 amino acids. CDR3 sequence (DNA): TGCGCCAGCAGCGGGCCTCGGACAGGGGAACTCATCGGAGCTTTCTTT. Translation gives CASSGPRTGELIGAFF.

V gene TRBV6-5 combines with J gene TRBJ1-5, with D perhaps matching TRBD1 (5 bases). The V gene's germline CDR1 is MNHEY and CDR2 SVGAGI. The CDR3 contains 15 residues. The ends were cut back, 4 bases at V and 11 bases at J, with 21 bases in the middle. The CDR3 DNA is TGTGCCAGCAGTTCAGGGTCGCCCGGGACTTTTGCCCAGCATTTT. It encodes CASSSGSPGTFAQHF.

This chain connects TRBV11-3 to TRBJ2-1; D remains ambiguous. The germline V gene encodes CDR1 SGHNT and CDR2 YENEEA. The CDR3 consists of 13 residues. V gave up 3 bases and J gave up 4 bases, with 7 bases separating them. DNA of the CDR3: TGTGCCAGCAGCTTTACTGAGTACAATGAGCAGTTCTTC. Its protein is CASSFTEYNEQFF.

The chain carries TRBV29-1 and TRBJ2-4; a weak D match, TRBD2 (5 bases). From germline, CDR1 is SQVTM and CDR2 ANQGSEA. This CDR3 is built from 12 residues. Trimming took 6 bases from V and 7 from J, leaving 13 bases between them. CDR3 in amino acids: CSVSWGVNIQYF. CDR3 DNA sequence: TGCAGCGTGTCCTGGGGAGTCAACATTCAGTACTTC.

This clonotype was picked up a small number of times. The V gene is TRBV12-3 or TRBV12-4, the J gene TRBJ2-7; 11 nucleotides match TRBD2. J was trimmed by 2 bases and V by 3 bases; bases with no gene match: 6. The CDR3 spans 16 residues. CDR3: CASSFSGGAWTYEQYF. The CDR3 DNA sequence: TGTGCCAGCAGTTTTAGCGGGGGGGCCTGGACCTACGAGCAGTACTTC.

This clonotype was seen at least ten times. The J gene is TRBJ2-3, the V gene TRBV7-9; D is perhaps TRBD2 (6 bases). Trimming cost V 4 bases and J 0 bases, with 8 bases left between them. This CDR3 comprises 14 residues. CDR1 is SEHNR and CDR2 is FQNEAQ in the germline V gene (reference sequence). In DNA, the CDR3 is TGTGCCAGCAGCTCCGGGACTAGCACAGATACGCAGTATTTT. As protein: CASSSGTSTDTQYF.

The J gene is TRBJ1-2, the V gene TRBV2; the D is unclear. Germline values: CDR1 SNHLY, CDR2 FYNNEI. This CDR3 spans 16 amino acids. The ends were cut back, 1 base at V and 3 bases at J, with 15 bases in the middle. The CDR3 is CASSEVEGSRDYGYTF. The CDR3 DNA reads as TGTGCCAGCAGTGAAGTAGAAGGGAGTCGGGACTATGGCTACACCTTC.

The CDR3 sequence is CASSEYRFPYEQYF. The CDR3 DNA reads as TGTGCCAGCAGTGAATACAGGTTCCCCTACGAGCAGTACTTC. The chain joins TRBV2 to TRBJ2-7; D possibly corresponds to TRBD1 (5 bases). This CDR3 region has 14 residues. Trimming removed 2 bases at V and 2 bases at J, with 10 bases between. Germline values: CDR1 SNHLY, CDR2 FYNNEI. Full variable domain (rest looked up from reference TRBV2 and TRBJ2-7): EPEVTQTPSHQVTQMGQEVILRCVPISNHLYFYWYRQILGQKVEFLVSFYNNEISEKSEIFDDQFSVERPDGSNFTLKIRSTKLEDSAMYFCASSEYRFPYEQYFGPGTRLTVT.

This clonotype was counted a few times. V gene TRBV5-1 combines with J gene TRBJ2-5; 12 positions match TRBD2. Germline trimming cut 6 bases from V and 4 bases from J; bases unmatched to any gene: 7. Germline lookup yields CDR1 SGHRS and CDR2 YFSETQ. The CDR3 loop spans 15 amino acids. The CDR3, as DNA: TGCGCCAGCACACCGACTAGCGGGAGTCTAGAGACCCAGTACTTC. Translated: CASTPTSGSLETQYF.

V usage is TRBV10-3 and J usage is TRBJ2-1; D is tentatively TRBD1 or TRBD2 (6 bases each). V lost 7 bases, J lost 5 bases, and 15 bases lay in between. CDR3 length: 14 residues. Germline assignment: CDR1 ENHRY and CDR2 SYGVKD. CDR3 DNA: TGTGCCATCACCCAGGGGACTCTGCACAATGAGCAGTTCTTC. Its protein product is CAITQGTLHNEQFF.

This clonotype was seen more than once but under ten times. The chain employs TRBV11-2 and TRBJ2-3, with TRBD1 matching over 10 bases. Germline loops: CDR1 SGHAT, CDR2 FQNNGV. V gave up 6 bases and J gave up 6 bases; unmatched junction bases: 6. CDR3 size: 14 residues. The CDR3 region is CASSPDRGADTQYF. CDR3 bases: TGTGCCAGCAGTCCGGACAGGGGGGCGGATACGCAGTATTTT. The variable domain in full, with the rest retrieved from reference TRBV11-2 and TRBJ2-3, is EAGVAQSPRYKIIEKRQSVAFWCNPISGHATLYWYQQILGQGPKLLIQFQNNGVVDDSQLPKDRFSAERLKGVDSTLKIQPAKLEDSAVYLCASSPDRGADTQYFGPGTRLTVL.

The gene calls are TRBV4-2 and TRBJ1-4; D gene ambiguous. With 1 base removed from V and 2 bases from J, the gap between germline ends came to 8 bases. Germline CDR1 LGHNA, CDR2 YNFKEQ. The CDR3 covers 15 residues. CDR3 in DNA: TGTGCCAGCAGCCAAGCATACGGCACTAATGAAAAACTGTTTTTT. This codes for CASSQAYGTNEKLFF.

This clonotype was seen only a few times. The J gene is TRBJ2-2, the V gene TRBV19; D ambiguous. CDR3 length: 13 residues. Germline CDR1 is LNHDA and CDR2 is SQIVND (reference sequence). V dropped 6 bases and J dropped 5 bases, with 10 bases sitting between them. The CDR3 region is CASSIGETGELFF. Written as DNA, the CDR3 is TGTGCCAGTAGCATCGGAGAGACCGGGGAGCTGTTTTTT.